This T cell receptor (beta chain) was recovered during a study of identical twins. Each CDR3 protein is one row after TCRdb ran MiXCR on the 5' RACE reads. Among about 430,000 distinct CDR3 sequences listed, around a sixth were seen once. The CDR3 covers 16 residues. Germline CDR1 reads LGHDT; CDR2 reads YNNKEL (reference sequence). V lost 2 bases, J lost 3 bases, and 6 bases stayed unmatched. The source of this sequence is a man aged 50 to 59 in good health. The rearrangement joins TRBV3-1 to TRBJ2-3; 9 nucleotides align to TRBD1. Material: naive T cells sorted from blood. The CDR3 nucleotides are TGTGCCAGCAGCCAAACGGGGACAGGGTTGACAGATACGCAGTATTTT. This codes for CASSQTGTGLTDTQYF.